The next 30 T cell receptor beta chains were all read from a single sample in a study of long-term antiretroviral therapy in people with HIV. Assay version v3.0 of immunoSEQ was used, and it was run at survey level. Only in-frame clones appear in the TCRdb table, and some are missing; sequencing was by immunoSEQ multiplex PCR. Seen here are tens of thousands of clones, roughly 95% observed once, and the top ten hold 7.5% to 9%. The sample was unsorted PBMCs, taken approximately 6.1 years after starting antiretroviral therapy. All receptors derive from a man younger than 45 with HIV.

V is TRBV28 and J is TRBJ1-2, with no clear D. V was shortened by 6 bases and J by 4 bases, with 9 bases between the two germline ends. Germline CDR1 reads MDHEN; CDR2 reads SYDVKM. The CDR3 has 12 residues. In DNA form, the CDR3 reads TGTGCCAGCAGGCAACCGGGCTATGGCTACACCTTC. This gives the protein CASRQPGYGYTF.

The chain recombines TRBV30 with TRBJ2-1; 8 nucleotides agree with TRBD2. V shed 4 bases, J shed 9 bases, and the junction held 8 bases outside the gene matches. CDR1 and CDR2 (germline): GTSNPN, SVGIG (reference sequence). The length of the CDR3 is 13 residues. The CDR3 spells CAWTSGREGEQFF. CDR3 DNA: TGTGCCTGGACTTCCGGACGGGAGGGTGAGCAGTTCTTC.

The chain couples TRBV19 to TRBJ2-3; D not resolved. Trimming shortened V by 8 bases and J by 3 bases, and 18 bases separated the two germline ends. CDR1 LNHDA and CDR2 SQIVND come from the germline V gene (reference sequence). CDR3 length equals 15 residues. CDR3: CASRLAALITDTQYF. In DNA form, the CDR3 reads TGTGCCAGTCGTCTTGCGGCCCTTATAACAGATACGCAGTATTTT.

V and J are TRBV2 and TRBJ2-1; 9 bases are a match to TRBD1. The J segment lost 13 bases and the V segment lost 5 bases, leaving 3 bases of the junction unmatched. Germline CDR1 reads SNHLY; CDR2 reads FYNNEI. The CDR3 has 11 amino acids. The CDR3 DNA reads as TGTGCCAGCAGTCCGGGACAGGGCCAGTTCTTC. It translates to CASSPGQGQFF.

The chain employs TRBV30 and TRBJ1-2, with D perhaps matching TRBD1 (6 bases). V was trimmed by 0 bases and J by 4 bases, leaving 15 bases between them. Looked up from germline, CDR1 is GTSNPN and CDR2 is SVGIG (reference sequence). The CDR3 sequence is 15 residues long. The CDR3 reads CAWSVWDTTPYGYTF. CDR3 DNA: TGTGCCTGGAGTGTATGGGACACCACCCCCTATGGCTACACCTTC.

This clone occurred once. CDR3 bases: TGTGCCTGGAGAGAGCAGGGGAGTGAAAAACTGTTTTTT. Protein sequence: CAWREQGSEKLFF. The chain joins TRBV30 to TRBJ1-4, with D perhaps TRBD1 (6 bases). The V end lost 3 bases, the J end lost 7 bases, and 12 bases lay between the germline ends. Germline V gives CDR1 GTSNPN, CDR2 SVGIG (reference sequence). The CDR3 spans 13 residues.

The genes are TRBV6-5 and TRBJ1-1; possible D gene TRBD1, 6 bases. This CDR3 contains 14 residues. Germline lookup yields CDR1 MNHEY and CDR2 SVGAGI. V was trimmed by 2 bases and J by 1 base, leaving 8 bases between them. The CDR3 sequence is CASSYRGSNTEAFF. The CDR3 DNA reads TGTGCCAGCAGTTACAGGGGGTCGAACACTGAAGCTTTCTTT.

CDR3 sequence reads: CASSLKGDWNQPQHF. For the CDR3, the DNA is TGTGCCAGCAGTTTAAAGGGAGACTGGAATCAGCCCCAGCATTTT. The rearrangement joins TRBV27 to TRBJ1-5, with no clear D. The CDR3 loop spans 15 amino acids. The V gene's germline CDR1 is MNHEY and CDR2 SMNVEV (reference sequence). Trimming took 2 bases from V and 4 from J, leaving 12 bases between them.

The V and J genes are TRBV9 and TRBJ2-7, with D possibly matching TRBD2 (6 bases). This CDR3 is built from 14 residues. Germline CDR1 is SGDLS and CDR2 is YYNGEE. V lost 4 bases, J lost 0 bases, and 11 bases lay in between. The CDR3 loop reads CASSFGGFSYEQYF. The CDR3 DNA sequence: TGTGCCAGCAGCTTCGGGGGTTTCTCCTACGAGCAGTACTTC.

This sequence joins TRBV29-1 and TRBJ2-5; 7 bases match TRBD2. The germline V gene has CDR1 SQVTM and CDR2 ANQGSEA. This CDR3 has 17 residues. With 2 bases clipped from V and 4 bases from J, the junction kept 16 bases outside the gene matches. CDR3 in DNA: TGCAGCGTTGAATTGCTAATAGGGGCGGGAGTCGCAGAGACCCAGTACTTC. Translated: CSVELLIGAGVAETQYF.

This clone is a singleton in its sample. The rearrangement uses TRBV6-1 and TRBJ2-7; a weak D match, TRBD1 (6 bases). The CDR3 totals 15 residues. V was shortened by 3 bases and J by 9 bases, with 21 bases between the two germline ends. Germline CDR1 is MNHNS and CDR2 is SASEGT. CDR3: CASSDWGLEGGWQYF. The DNA for the CDR3 is TGTGCCAGCAGTGATTGGGGGCTGGAAGGTGGATGGCAGTACTTC.

The sample holds one count of this clone. The chain combines TRBV19 with TRBJ2-7; TRBD2 matches 8 bases. Unmatched junction bases numbered 7, after V lost 3 bases and J lost 3 bases. This CDR3 has 15 amino acids. Per germline, CDR1 LNHDA and CDR2 SQIVND (reference sequence). CDR3 sequence reads: CASSMGGGLLYEQYF. DNA of the CDR3: TGTGCCAGTAGTATGGGCGGGGGGCTTCTCTACGAGCAGTACTTC.

The chain has TRBV9 and TRBJ1-1, with D perhaps TRBD1 (6 bases). This CDR3 is 17 amino acids long. The germline V and J ends were trimmed by 0 bases and 1 base, with 16 bases remaining between them. The germline V gene has CDR1 SGDLS and CDR2 YYNGEE. The CDR3 bases are TGTGCCAGCAGCGTAGCCGAGGACAGCATAAGGAACACTGAAGCTTTCTTT. Protein: CASSVAEDSIRNTEAFF.

V gene TRBV28 combines with J gene TRBJ2-3; D not certain. The V gene's germline CDR1 is MDHEN and CDR2 SYDVKM. The CDR3 spans 13 residues. V was clipped by 3 bases and J by 0 bases, with 4 bases between them. Here the CDR3 DNA reads TGTGCCAGCAGTTTGACTAGCACAGATACGCAGTATTTT. Protein product: CASSLTSTDTQYF.

As DNA, the CDR3 is TGCGCCAGCAGCTTGATGACAGGGAATAATGAAAAACTGTTTTTT. This codes for CASSLMTGNNEKLFF. This chain connects TRBV5-1 to TRBJ1-4; TRBD1 agrees at 7 bases. Germline CDR1 SGHRS, CDR2 YFSETQ. This CDR3 is built from 15 residues. V lost 1 base to trimming and J lost 4 bases; unmatched junction nucleotides: 4.

The chain recombines TRBV28 with TRBJ2-2, with D tentatively TRBD1 (7 bases). V gave up 3 bases and J gave up 6 bases, with 17 bases separating them. This CDR3 spans 16 amino acids. Germline lookup yields CDR1 MDHEN and CDR2 SYDVKM. CDR3 loop: CASSLHSGRGAGELFF. CDR3 coding DNA: TGTGCCAGCAGTTTGCATTCGGGCAGGGGGGCCGGGGAGCTGTTTTTT.

V is TRBV19 and J is TRBJ2-7, with 7 bases matching TRBD2. CDR3 size: 15 residues. Looked up from germline, CDR1 is LNHDA and CDR2 is SQIVND (reference sequence). V was pared by 5 bases and J by 5 bases, with 12 bases of the junction left unmatched. CDR3 residues: CASSAEETSHDEQYF. CDR3 DNA sequence: TGTGCCAGTAGTGCCGAGGAGACTAGCCACGACGAGCAGTACTTC. The full variable domain, in which reference TRBV19 and TRBJ2-7 provide the parts outside the CDR3, is DGGITQSPKYLFRKEGQNVTLSCEQNLNHDAMYWYRQDPGQGLRLIYYSQIVNDFQKGDIAEGYSVSREKKESFPLTVTSAQKNPTAFYLCASSAEETSHDEQYFGPGTRLTVT.

The genes are TRBV5-1 and TRBJ1-2, with TRBD1 matching over 8 bases. V was clipped by 0 bases and J by 6 bases; unmatched bases: 7. This CDR3 spans 15 amino acids. Germline-derived CDR1 and CDR2 are SGHRS and YFSETQ. The CDR3 protein is CASSLDGQGAHGYTF. In nucleotides, the CDR3 is TGCGCCAGCAGCTTGGATGGGCAGGGGGCGCATGGCTACACCTTC.

CDR3 protein: CATSRDLTDIMTPQHF. The DNA of the CDR3 is TGTGCCACCAGCAGAGATCTTACCGACATCATGACGCCCCAGCATTTT. The rearrangement uses TRBV15 and TRBJ1-5, with D hard to call. The CDR3 has 16 residues. Germline V gene lookup returns CDR1 LNHNV and CDR2 YYDKDF (reference sequence). V was cut by 0 bases and J by 9 bases, with 18 bases left in between. The entire variable domain, with the rest obtained from reference TRBV15 and TRBJ1-5, is as follows: DAMVIQNPRYQVTQFGKPVTLSCSQTLNHNVMYWYQQKSSQAPKLLFHYYDKDFNNEADTPDNFQSRRPNTSFCFLDIRSPGLGDTAMYLCATSRDLTDIMTPQHFGDGTRLSIL.

This rearrangement joins TRBV15 to TRBJ1-2; no firm D call. Germline values: CDR1 LNHNV, CDR2 YYDKDF (reference sequence). Between the trimmed V and J ends, which lost 3 bases and 5 bases, there was a span of 13 bases. There are 14 residues in the CDR3. The CDR3 region has the DNA TGTGCCACCAGCAGCACCCACGGGGATTATGGCTACACCTTC. Residues: CATSSTHGDYGYTF.

The gene calls are TRBV7-8 and TRBJ2-7; D may be TRBD1 or TRBD2 (5 bases each). The CDR3 covers 14 residues. Looked up from germline, CDR1 is SGHVS and CDR2 is FQNEAQ. V was pared by 3 bases and J by 2 bases, with 11 bases between. The CDR3 region is CASSLGVGTYEQYF. The CDR3 DNA follows: TGTGCCAGCAGCTTGGGGGTTGGGACCTACGAGCAGTACTTC. The full variable domain, completed using reference TRBV7-8 and TRBJ2-7, is GAGVSQSPRYKVAKRGQDVALRCDPISGHVSLFWYQQALGQGPEFLTYFQNEAQLDKSGLPSDRFFAERPEGSVSTLKIQRTQQEDSAVYLCASSLGVGTYEQYFGPGTRLTVT.

V is TRBV9 and J is TRBJ2-7; 11 positions agree with TRBD2. The V gene's germline CDR1 is SGDLS and CDR2 YYNGEE. The J segment lost 0 bases and the V segment lost 3 bases, leaving 14 bases of the junction unmatched. This CDR3 spans 19 amino acids. The CDR3 DNA sequence: TGTGCCAGCAGCGCCCCCCGGGGGGCAACTAGCGGGGGCTCCTACGAGCAGTACTTC. This sequence encodes CASSAPRGATSGGSYEQYF.

CDR3 loop: CASRTSQGYEQYF. In DNA, the CDR3 is TGCGCCAGCCGCACCAGTCAAGGCTACGAGCAGTACTTC. V and J are TRBV5-1 and TRBJ2-7; D ambiguous. Germline CDR1 is SGHRS and CDR2 is YFSETQ. Trimming left V 7 bases short and J 3 bases short, with 14 bases between. This CDR3 is 13 amino acids long.

The CDR3 loop is CASRGDSYSNQPQHF. CDR3 DNA: TGTGCCAGCAGGGGAGACAGTTATAGCAATCAGCCCCAGCATTTT. The chain couples TRBV6-5 to TRBJ1-5, with D maybe TRBD1 (5 bases). Deletions cut 6 bases from V and 0 bases from J, with 12 bases between. The germline CDR1 and CDR2 sequences are MNHEY and SVGAGI. The CDR3 is 15 amino acids.

Here the CDR3 DNA reads TGTGCCAGCAGCTCTCAGGGGGCGGCGGCCACCGGGGAGCTGTTTTTT. Residues: CASSSQGAAATGELFF. This chain connects TRBV7-6 to TRBJ2-2, with 8 bases fitting TRBD1. V trimming: 4 bases; J trimming: 4 bases; junction bases outside the gene matches: 8. The CDR3 loop spans 16 amino acids. Per the germline V gene, CDR1 is SGHVS and CDR2 is FNYEAQ.

This clone was counted only a few times. The rearrangement links TRBV14 to TRBJ2-7; no definite D call. The V gene lost 1 base and the J gene lost 2 bases, with 3 bases spanning the gap. The CDR3 totals 12 residues. Germline V gene data show CDR1 as SGHDN and CDR2 as FVKESK. CDR3 loop: CASSQGPYEQYF. CDR3 in DNA: TGTGCCAGCAGCCAAGGACCCTACGAGCAGTACTTC.

The gene calls are TRBV7-8 and TRBJ1-3; D remains unclear. Germline V gives CDR1 SGHVS, CDR2 FQNEAQ. V lost 1 base and J 0 bases, leaving 10 bases between the germline ends. This CDR3 is 16 amino acids long. CDR3 sequence (DNA): TGTGCCAGCAGCTTAGTGGGCCCGAGCTCTGGAAACACCATATATTTT. Encoded protein: CASSLVGPSSGNTIYF.

The V and J genes are TRBV29-1 and TRBJ2-3; 8 bases agree with TRBD1. This CDR3 comprises 15 residues. Germline V gene sequence: CDR1 SQVTM, CDR2 ANQGSEA. V shed 8 bases and J 0 bases; nucleotides not matched to a gene: 10. The CDR3 reads CSTTNRDRSTDTQYF. CDR3 nucleotides: TGCAGCACGACAAACCGGGACAGGAGCACAGATACGCAGTATTTT.

The chain carries TRBV10-1 and TRBJ2-1; 11 nucleotides match TRBD2. The CDR3 covers 15 residues. V gave up 5 bases and J gave up 7 bases; unmatched junction bases: 7. CDR1 and CDR2 from the germline V gene are WNHNN and SYGVQD (reference sequence). DNA for the CDR3: TGCGCCAGCAGTACCGGGACTAGCGGTGGAAATGAGCAGTTCTTC. Protein: CASSTGTSGGNEQFF.

This clone was counted once. The rearrangement links TRBV5-1 to TRBJ1-4; D not certain. V lost 0 bases, J lost 7 bases, and 16 bases lay in between. Germline lookup yields CDR1 SGHRS and CDR2 YFSETQ. The CDR3 contains 16 residues. The CDR3 bases are TGCGCCAGCAGCTTGGCCCTTTATACCGGCGGTGAAAAACTGTTTTTT. This sequence encodes CASSLALYTGGEKLFF.